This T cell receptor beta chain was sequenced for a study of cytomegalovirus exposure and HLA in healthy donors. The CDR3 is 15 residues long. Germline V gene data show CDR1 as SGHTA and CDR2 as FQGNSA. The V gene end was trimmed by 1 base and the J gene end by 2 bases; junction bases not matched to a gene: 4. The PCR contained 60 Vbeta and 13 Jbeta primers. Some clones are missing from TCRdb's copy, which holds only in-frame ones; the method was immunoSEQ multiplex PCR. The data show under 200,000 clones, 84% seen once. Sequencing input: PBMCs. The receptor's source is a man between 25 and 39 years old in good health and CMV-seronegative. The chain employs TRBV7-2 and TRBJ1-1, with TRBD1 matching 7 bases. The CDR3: CASSLVGTANTEAFF. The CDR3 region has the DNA TGTGCCAGCAGCTTAGTCGGGACAGCAAACACTGAAGCTTTCTTT.